The 3 T cell receptor beta chains below were found in one sample sequenced in a study of T cell repertoires in cytomegalovirus infection. No antigens are known for them. TCRdb analysed the reads with MiXCR anew, one entry per CDR3 protein. The repertoire holds 54,000 or so distinct CDR3 sequences, with about 30% as singletons. Sequences were obtained from PBMCs, sequenced either directly or after in vitro stimulation (not recorded which). The receptors were gathered from a human donor in good health (CMV status not recorded). Some clones in this sample may be carry-over from other donors' samples.

The genes are TRBV12-3 or TRBV12-4 and TRBJ2-1; TRBD2 is a possible D gene (6 bases). V lost 8 bases, J lost 9 bases, and 11 bases lay in between. The CDR3 runs 11 residues. CDR3 coding DNA: TGTGCCAGCGGCTCCGGGGGTGAGCAGTTCTTC. This codes for CASGSGGEQFF.

This clonotype was recorded many times. This chain links TRBV7-2 with TRBJ1-6; no clear D. Trimming cost V 5 bases and J 7 bases, with 21 bases left between them. Germline V gives CDR1 SGHTA, CDR2 FQGNSA. CDR3 length equals 17 residues. CDR3 sequence reads: CASSPRSGVRQNSPLHF. In nucleotides, the CDR3 is TGTGCCAGCAGCCCCCGTTCAGGAGTCAGGCAAAATTCACCCCTCCACTTT.

The gene calls are TRBV7-9 and TRBJ2-3, with D perhaps TRBD1 (6 bases). V shed 1 base and J shed 3 bases, with 14 bases lying between them. Looked up from germline, CDR1 is SEHNR and CDR2 is FQNEAQ (reference sequence). The CDR3 contains 16 residues. The CDR3 sequence: CASSLDRVKRTDTQYF. CDR3 DNA sequence: TGTGCCAGCAGCTTAGACAGGGTGAAGAGGACAGATACGCAGTATTTT.